Listed below are T cell receptor beta chains from one sample, sequenced in a study of cytomegalovirus exposure and HLA in healthy donors. TCRdb keeps only in-frame clones here, not all; method: immunoSEQ multiplex PCR. This repertoire shows 60,000 to 85,000 clones, roughly 88% found once; its top ten account for approximately 20%. Sequencing used PBMCs. These TCRs come from a man between 65 and 85 years old in good health and CMV-seropositive. CDR3s include the opening cysteine and the closing phenylalanine or tryptophan. D genes are given only for firm matches. Size is omitted from some rows. Given values are once, few, many or a class for expanded clones.

v_call	clone_size	d_call	j_call	cdr3_nt	cdr3_aa
TRBV6-5	-	TRBD1	TRBJ2-3	TGTGCCAGCAGTTACTTTGGACAGGGGGCAGATACGCAGTATTTT	CASSYFGQGADTQYF
TRBV5-6	-	-	TRBJ1-1	TGTGCCAGCAGCGTTCTTACAACAGTCATGAACACTGAAGCTTTCTTT	CASSVLTTVMNTEAFF
TRBV7-8	-	TRBD1	TRBJ2-5	TGTGCCAGCAGCTTAGGCACACAGGGGACAGAGACCCAGTACTTC	CASSLGTQGTETQYF
TRBV9	-	TRBD2	TRBJ2-1	TGTGCCAGCAGCGTAGGGATGGGACTAGCGGCTACCTACAATGAGCAGTTCTTC	CASSVGMGLAATYNEQFF
TRBV6-1	-	-	TRBJ2-5	TGTGCCAGCAGCCGGACAGCTCAAGAGACCCAGTACTTC	CASSRTAQETQYF
TRBV18	-	TRBD1	TRBJ1-2	TGTGCCAGCTCCCCAACACAGGGGGCTGGCTATGGCTACACCTTC	CASSPTQGAGYGYTF
TRBV28	-	TRBD1	TRBJ1-1	TGTGCCAGCAGTCCTAGGGACAGAGTTACCACTGAAGCTTTCTTT	CASSPRDRVTTEAFF
TRBV5-4	-	TRBD1	TRBJ2-5	TGTGCCAGCAGCTTGGACAGGGGGCTCGGCGGGGAGACCCAGTACTTC	CASSLDRGLGGETQYF
TRBV10-1	-	-	TRBJ2-7	TGCGCCAGCAGTGAGTTTAGGGGGAGCGTCGACGAGCAGTACTTC	CASSEFRGSVDEQYF
TRBV7-9	-	-	TRBJ2-4	TGTGCCAGCAGCTTAGCCAGGGAAAACATTCAGTACTTC	CASSLARENIQYF
TRBV6-5	-	-	TRBJ2-3	TGTGCCAGCAGTGGGGCCGGGTTTAAACATACGCAGTATTTT	CASSGAGFKHTQYF
TRBV10-3	-	-	TRBJ1-5	TGTGCCATCAGTGTTGGAGGCAATCAGCCCCAGCATTTT	CAISVGGNQPQHF
TRBV2	-	TRBD1	TRBJ2-5	TGTGCCAGCCCCATAACAGGGGCCCGAGAGACCCAGTACTTC	CASPITGARETQYF
TRBV18	-	TRBD1	TRBJ2-1	TGTGCCAGCTCAGACAGGGCGACCTACAATGAGCAGTTCTTC	CASSDRATYNEQFF
TRBV5-4	-	-	TRBJ2-7	TGTGCCAGCACCGAAGGTAGGGGATACGAGCAGTACTTC	CASTEGRGYEQYF
TRBV5-4	-	TRBD2	TRBJ2-1	TGTGCCAGCAGCCTATCGCCTAGCGGAGCCTACAATGAGCAGTTCTTC	CASSLSPSGAYNEQFF
TRBV6-1	-	-	TRBJ1-1	TGTGCCAGCAGTGAACACCCCCGGGACACTGAAGCTTTCTTT	CASSEHPRDTEAFF
TRBV29-1	-	-	TRBJ2-2	TGCAGCGTAAAAAGGGGTGGCGGGGAGCTGTTTTTT	CSVKRGGGELFF
TRBV18	once	-	TRBJ2-1	TGTGCCAGCTCAGTTCAGGGATACAATGAGCAGTTCTTC	CASSVQGYNEQFF
TRBV4-3	-	TRBD1	TRBJ2-7	TGCGCCAGCAGTCCGGGACAGGCTCCCTACGAGCAGTACTTC	CASSPGQAPYEQYF
TRBV6-1	-	-	TRBJ2-1	TGTGTCAGCAGACCAAGGGCGGGGAATGAGCAGTTCTTC	CVSRPRAGNEQFF
TRBV30	-	-	TRBJ2-6	TGTGCCTGGAGTGCGGGAACAGCTGGGGCCAACGTCCTGACTTTC	CAWSAGTAGANVLTF
TRBV9	-	-	TRBJ1-3	TGTGCCAGCAGCTCGGGTATGGGTGACACCATATATTTT	CASSSGMGDTIYF
TRBV7-9	-	-	TRBJ2-7	TGTGCCAGCAGCGAAAGCCCCGGGGACATCTCCTACGAGCAGTACTTC	CASSESPGDISYEQYF
TRBV7-6	-	TRBD1	TRBJ2-5	TGTGCCAGCAGCTTAAACAGGGGTGGCGAGACCCAGTACTTC	CASSLNRGGETQYF
TRBV29-1	-	TRBD1	TRBJ1-1	TGCAGCGTCGCTATACAGGGGACTGAAGCTTTCTTT	CSVAIQGTEAFF
TRBV19	-	TRBD2	TRBJ2-2	TGTGCCAGCACCGGGACTAGCATCGGGGAGCTGTTTTTT	CASTGTSIGELFF
TRBV9	-	-	TRBJ2-1	TGTGCCAGCAGCGTAGATGATAACTACTACAATGAGCAGTTCTTC	CASSVDDNYYNEQFF
TRBV27	once	-	TRBJ2-5	TGTGCCAGCAGTTTAGGGGGGAAAGAGACCCAGTACTTC	CASSLGGKETQYF
TRBV18	once	-	TRBJ1-5	TGTGCCAGCTCGGATTCAGGGAATTGGCAGCCCCAGCATTTT	CASSDSGNWQPQHF
TRBV4-3	-	TRBD1	TRBJ1-2	TGCGCCAGCAGCCAGCAGCCGGGACAGGGCTCCTACACCTTC	CASSQQPGQGSYTF